Below, 19 T cell receptor beta chains from the same sample are listed, as sequenced in a study of T cell responses to AZD1222 COVID-19 vaccine. The method was immunoSEQ multiplex PCR; TCRdb's version includes in-frame clones alone and lacks a portion of them. The table records approximately 97,000 clones, roughly nine tenths of them present only once. This sample comprised peripheral blood, obtained on day 0 of AZD1222 vaccination. The receptors stem from an adult in good health.

This chain joins TRBV5-5 and TRBJ2-7; D is uncertain. The CDR3 is made up of 13 amino acids. V gave up 2 bases and J gave up 6 bases, with 12 bases separating them. Germline CDR1 is SGHKS and CDR2 is YYEKEE (reference sequence). CDR3 loop: CASSFPPGPEQYF. CDR3 in DNA: TGTGCCAGCAGCTTTCCACCCGGCCCCGAGCAGTACTTC.

The chain combines TRBV5-6 with TRBJ2-7; D tentatively reads TRBD1 or TRBD2 (5 bases each). V was clipped by 2 bases and J by 2 bases, with 11 bases between them. Germline lookup yields CDR1 SGHDT and CDR2 YYEEEE. This CDR3 spans 14 amino acids. The CDR3: CASSFSGAPYEQYF. The CDR3 coding sequence is TGTGCCAGCAGCTTCTCCGGGGCCCCCTACGAGCAGTACTTC. The complete variable domain, with remaining parts taken from reference TRBV5-6 and TRBJ2-7, reads DAGVTQSPTHLIKTRGQQVTLRCSPKSGHDTVSWYQQALGQGPQFIFQYYEEEERQRGNFPDRFSGHQFPNYSSELNVNALLLGDSALYLCASSFSGAPYEQYFGPGTRLTVT.

The chain carries TRBV5-1 and TRBJ2-3; the D is unclear. Deletions cut 4 bases from V and 3 bases from J, with 3 bases between. Per germline, CDR1 SGHRS and CDR2 YFSETQ. The CDR3 sequence is 11 residues long. The CDR3 is CASSQTDTQYF. CDR3 in DNA: TGCGCCAGCAGCCAGACAGATACGCAGTATTTT.

The gene calls are TRBV11-2 and TRBJ2-1, with 10 positions matching TRBD2. The CDR3 spans 17 residues. The germline gives CDR1 SGHAT, CDR2 FQNNGV. The trim removed 3 bases at V and 7 bases at J, leaving 12 bases unmatched. CDR3 in DNA: TGTGCCAGCAGCTTGCCTAGCGGGAGAGGGGCATGGAATGAGCAGTTCTTC. This sequence encodes CASSLPSGRGAWNEQFF. The full variable domain, rest sourced from reference TRBV11-2 and TRBJ2-1, is EAGVAQSPRYKIIEKRQSVAFWCNPISGHATLYWYQQILGQGPKLLIQFQNNGVVDDSQLPKDRFSAERLKGVDSTLKIQPAKLEDSAVYLCASSLPSGRGAWNEQFFGPGTRLTVL.

V usage is TRBV4-3 and J usage is TRBJ1-6; D might be TRBD1 (6 bases). CDR3 length: 15 residues. V shed 2 bases and J shed 5 bases, with 10 bases lying between them. Per the germline V gene, CDR1 is LGHNA and CDR2 is YSLEER. This CDR3 is CASSQRYRDNSPLHF. The CDR3 DNA reads TGCGCCAGCAGCCAACGGTACAGGGATAATTCACCCCTCCACTTT.

This sequence joins TRBV28 and TRBJ1-5; unclear D gene. This CDR3 comprises 12 residues. Germline values: CDR1 MDHEN, CDR2 SYDVKM. With 8 bases removed from V and 3 bases from J, the gap between germline ends came to 8 bases. This chain's CDR3 is CASEGYNQPQHF. The CDR3 nucleotides read TGTGCCAGCGAAGGGTACAATCAGCCCCAGCATTTT.

The chain recombines TRBV5-8 with TRBJ2-2; the D is unclear. Germline V gene data show CDR1 as SGHTS and CDR2 as YDEGEE. V shed 2 bases and J shed 1 base, with 6 bases lying between them. The CDR3 consists of 14 residues. The CDR3 nucleotides are TGTGCCAGCAGCTTTCAGGTGAACACCGGGGAGCTGTTTTTT. This codes for CASSFQVNTGELFF. Full variable domain (outside the CDR3, taken from reference TRBV5-8 and TRBJ2-2): EAGVTQSPTHLIKTRGQQATLRCSPISGHTSVYWYQQALGLGLQFLLWYDEGEERNRGNFPPRFSGRQFPNYSSELNVNALELEDSALYLCASSFQVNTGELFFGEGSRLTVL.

This chain links TRBV6-2 or TRBV6-3 with TRBJ1-1, with D possibly TRBD1 on 5 matching bases. The CDR3 is made up of 14 amino acids. Trimming left V 0 bases short and J 5 bases short, with 10 bases between. Germline CDR1 is MNHEY and CDR2 is SVGEGT. CDR3 bases: TGTGCCAGCAGTTACTCAATCCGGGGGACTGAAGCTTTCTTT. Translating gives CASSYSIRGTEAFF.

The J gene is TRBJ2-3, the V gene TRBV28, with a weak D call TRBD2 (5 bases). Germline V gene lookup returns CDR1 MDHEN and CDR2 SYDVKM. The CDR3 totals 16 residues. V lost 4 bases and J lost 5, with 19 bases in between. The CDR3 DNA sequence: TGTGCCAGCAGTTCCCAAGTATTATCCAGCGGAGATACGCAGTATTTT. Translated: CASSSQVLSSGDTQYF.

This chain joins TRBV28 and TRBJ1-1; D possibly corresponds to TRBD1 (5 bases). CDR1 MDHEN and CDR2 SYDVKM come from the germline V gene. The ends were cut back, 5 bases at V and 2 bases at J, with 15 bases in the middle. This CDR3 comprises 15 residues. The CDR3 reads CASSLSGTGNTEAFF. The CDR3 DNA sequence: TGTGCCAGCAGTCTCTCCGGGACGGGAAACACTGAAGCTTTCTTT.

The V call is TRBV28, the J call TRBJ1-4, with D possibly matching TRBD1 (5 bases). Germline CDR1 is MDHEN and CDR2 is SYDVKM. CDR3 size: 17 residues. V gave up 8 bases and J gave up 0 bases, with 19 bases separating them. CDR3 sequence reads: CASARGEGWSTNEKLFF. Written as DNA, the CDR3 is TGTGCCAGCGCCCGAGGGGAGGGATGGTCAACTAATGAAAAACTGTTTTTT.

The V and J genes are TRBV7-2 and TRBJ2-3; 11 bases match TRBD2. Trimming at V came to 6 bases and at J to 6 bases, leaving 8 bases not matched to a gene. Per germline, CDR1 SGHTA and CDR2 FQGNSA. The CDR3 extends over 15 amino acids. The CDR3 sequence is CASSFSGRAGDTQYF. Written as DNA, the CDR3 is TGTGCCAGCAGTTTTAGCGGGAGGGCCGGGGATACGCAGTATTTT.

This clone was observed once. The rearrangement uses TRBV7-9 and TRBJ2-7; D is perhaps TRBD2 (5 bases). Germline values: CDR1 SEHNR, CDR2 FQNEAQ (reference sequence). There are 14 residues in the CDR3. V gave up 8 bases and J gave up 0 bases, with 14 bases separating them. The CDR3, as DNA: TGTGCCAGCGGATTACTGGGGAGCTCCTACGAGCAGTACTTC. This translates into CASGLLGSSYEQYF.

The chain has TRBV10-2 and TRBJ2-7; no reliable D call. Per germline, CDR1 WSHSY and CDR2 SAAADI. This CDR3 contains 13 residues. Trimming cost V 4 bases and J 0 bases, with 7 bases left between them. The CDR3 loop is CASSGDRSYEQYF. The DNA of the CDR3 is TGCGCCAGCAGTGGGGATCGCTCCTACGAGCAGTACTTC.

This rearrangement joins TRBV4-1 to TRBJ1-2, with a weak D call TRBD1 (5 bases). Trimming shortened V by 5 bases and J by 3 bases, and 34 bases separated the two germline ends. The germline gives CDR1 MGHRA, CDR2 YSYEKL. There are 21 residues in the CDR3. This CDR3 reads CASSFYPGLPPLTSTDYGYTF. The CDR3 coding sequence is TGCGCCAGCAGCTTCTACCCGGGACTCCCCCCCCTTACCTCTACAGACTATGGCTACACCTTC.

The chain recombines TRBV9 with TRBJ2-7; 13 bases agree with TRBD2. CDR1 and CDR2 from the germline V gene are SGDLS and YYNGEE. The V gene end was trimmed by 3 bases and the J gene end by 5 bases; junction bases not matched to a gene: 5. The CDR3 extends over 15 amino acids. In nucleotides, the CDR3 is TGTGCCAGCAGCGCCACTAGCGGGGGGGCCCACGAGCAGTACTTC. Translating it yields CASSATSGGAHEQYF. Based on the CDR3 plus reference TRBV9 and TRBJ2-7, the full variable domain is DSGVTQTPKHLITATGQRVTLRCSPRSGDLSVYWYQQSLDQGLQFLIQYYNGEERAKGNILERFSAQQFPDLHSELNLSSLELGDSALYFCASSATSGGAHEQYFGPGTRLTVT.

The chain couples TRBV6-5 to TRBJ1-1; no firm D call. The CDR3 totals 14 residues. CDR1 is MNHEY and CDR2 is SVGAGI in the germline V gene. V gave up 2 bases and J gave up 1 base, with 8 bases separating them. The CDR3 here is CASSYERWNTEAFF. In DNA, the CDR3 is TGTGCCAGCAGTTACGAAAGGTGGAACACTGAAGCTTTCTTT.

The chain combines TRBV6-1 with TRBJ2-5; D may be TRBD1 (6 bases). CDR3 length equals 14 residues. CDR1 is MNHNS, CDR2 SASEGT, per germline. Trimming took 0 bases from V and 2 from J, leaving 7 bases between them. CDR3 sequence reads: CASSEATGQETQYF. The CDR3 DNA is TGTGCCAGCAGTGAAGCCACAGGGCAAGAGACCCAGTACTTC.

The gene calls are TRBV5-1 and TRBJ2-1; 16 nucleotides match TRBD2. With V trimmed by 4 bases and J by 3 bases, 7 bases remained unmatched. CDR1 is SGHRS and CDR2 is YFSETQ in the germline V gene. CDR3 size: 18 residues. DNA of the CDR3: TGCGCCAGCAGCCCCGGGACTAGCGGGAGGGCCCGCTACAATGAGCAGTTCTTC. Translating it yields CASSPGTSGRARYNEQFF.